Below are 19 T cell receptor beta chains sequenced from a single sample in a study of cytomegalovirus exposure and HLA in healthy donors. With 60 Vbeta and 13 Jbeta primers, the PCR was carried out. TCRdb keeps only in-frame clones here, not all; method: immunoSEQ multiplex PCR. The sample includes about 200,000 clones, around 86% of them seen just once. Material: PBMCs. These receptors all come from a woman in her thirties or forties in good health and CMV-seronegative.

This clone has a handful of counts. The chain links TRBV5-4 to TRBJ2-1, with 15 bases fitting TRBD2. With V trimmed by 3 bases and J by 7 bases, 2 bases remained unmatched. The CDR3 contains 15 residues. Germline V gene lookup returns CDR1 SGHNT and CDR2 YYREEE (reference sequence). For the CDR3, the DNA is TGTGCCAGCAGCTGGACTAGCGGGAGGGGTAATGAGCAGTTCTTC. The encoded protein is CASSWTSGRGNEQFF.

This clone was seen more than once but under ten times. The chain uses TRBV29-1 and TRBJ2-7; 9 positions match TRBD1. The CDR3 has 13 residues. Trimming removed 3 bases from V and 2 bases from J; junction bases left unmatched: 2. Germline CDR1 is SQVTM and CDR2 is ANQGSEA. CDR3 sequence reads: CSVERTGAYEQYF. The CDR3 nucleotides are TGCAGCGTTGAGAGGACAGGGGCCTACGAGCAGTACTTC.

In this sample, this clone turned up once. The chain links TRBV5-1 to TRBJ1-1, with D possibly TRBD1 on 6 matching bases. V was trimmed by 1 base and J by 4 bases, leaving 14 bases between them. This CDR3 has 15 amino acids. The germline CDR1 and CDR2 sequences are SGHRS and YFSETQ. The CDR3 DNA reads TGCGCCAGCAGCTTGCGTAACAGGGCGACCACTGAAGCTTTCTTT. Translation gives CASSLRNRATTEAFF.

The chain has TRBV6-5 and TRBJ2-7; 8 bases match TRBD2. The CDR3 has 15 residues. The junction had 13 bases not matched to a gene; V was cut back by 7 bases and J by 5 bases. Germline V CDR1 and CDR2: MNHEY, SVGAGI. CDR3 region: CASTPAVAGRNEQYF. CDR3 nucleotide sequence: TGTGCCAGCACCCCTGCGGTAGCGGGAAGAAACGAGCAGTACTTC.

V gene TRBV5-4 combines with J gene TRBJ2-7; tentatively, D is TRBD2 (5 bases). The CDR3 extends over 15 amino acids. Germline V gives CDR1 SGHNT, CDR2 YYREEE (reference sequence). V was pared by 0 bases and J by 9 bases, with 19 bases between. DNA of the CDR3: TGTGCCAGCAGCTTGGCCGGGCGGGTTCCTAGTGGGCAGTACTTC. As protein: CASSLAGRVPSGQYF. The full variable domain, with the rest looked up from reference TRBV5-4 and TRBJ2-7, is ETGVTQSPTHLIKTRGQQVTLRCSSQSGHNTVSWYQQALGQGPQFIFQYYREEENGRGNFPPRFSGLQFPNYSSELNVNALELDDSALYLCASSLAGRVPSGQYFGPGTRLTVT.

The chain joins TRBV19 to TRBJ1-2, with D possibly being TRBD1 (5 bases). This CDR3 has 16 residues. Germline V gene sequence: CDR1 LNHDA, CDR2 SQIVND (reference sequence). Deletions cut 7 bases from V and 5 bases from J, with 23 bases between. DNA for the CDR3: TGTGCCAGTATCCACGGGTCGGGACCCCGGGGGTATGGCTACACCTTC. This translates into CASIHGSGPRGYGYTF. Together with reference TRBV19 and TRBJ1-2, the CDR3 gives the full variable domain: DGGITQSPKYLFRKEGQNVTLSCEQNLNHDAMYWYRQDPGQGLRLIYYSQIVNDFQKGDIAEGYSVSREKKESFPLTVTSAQKNPTAFYLCASIHGSGPRGYGYTFGSGTRLTVV.

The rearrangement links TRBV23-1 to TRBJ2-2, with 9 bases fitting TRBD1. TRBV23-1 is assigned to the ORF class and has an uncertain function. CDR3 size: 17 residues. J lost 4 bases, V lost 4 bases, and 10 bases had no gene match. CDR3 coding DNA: TGCGCCAGCAGTCTGAGTTGGGACAGGGCCTGCACCGGGGAGCTGTTTTTT. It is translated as CASSLSWDRACTGELFF.

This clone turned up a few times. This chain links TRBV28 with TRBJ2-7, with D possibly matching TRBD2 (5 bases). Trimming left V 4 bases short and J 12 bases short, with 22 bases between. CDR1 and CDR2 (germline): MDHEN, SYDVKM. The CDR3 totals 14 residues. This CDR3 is CASSSLRRHPAGYF. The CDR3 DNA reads TGTGCCAGCAGTTCCCTGAGGCGCCATCCCGCGGGGTACTTC.

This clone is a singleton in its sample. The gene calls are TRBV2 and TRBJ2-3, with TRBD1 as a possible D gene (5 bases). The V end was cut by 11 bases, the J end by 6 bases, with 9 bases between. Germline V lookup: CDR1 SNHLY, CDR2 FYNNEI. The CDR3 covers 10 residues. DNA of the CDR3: TGTGCCGGGAAGGGGGATACGCAGTATTTT. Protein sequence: CAGKGDTQYF. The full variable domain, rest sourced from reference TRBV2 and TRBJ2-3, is EPEVTQTPSHQVTQMGQEVILRCVPISNHLYFYWYRQILGQKVEFLVSFYNNEISEKSEIFDDQFSVERPDGSNFTLKIRSTKLEDSAMYFCAGKGDTQYFGPGTRLTVL.

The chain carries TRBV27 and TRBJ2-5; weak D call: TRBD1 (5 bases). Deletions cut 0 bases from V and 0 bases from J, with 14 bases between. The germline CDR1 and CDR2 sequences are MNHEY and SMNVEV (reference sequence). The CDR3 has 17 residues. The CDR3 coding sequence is TGTGCCAGCAGTTTATCCCTCGCGACAGCGTACCAAGAGACCCAGTACTTC. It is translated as CASSLSLATAYQETQYF.

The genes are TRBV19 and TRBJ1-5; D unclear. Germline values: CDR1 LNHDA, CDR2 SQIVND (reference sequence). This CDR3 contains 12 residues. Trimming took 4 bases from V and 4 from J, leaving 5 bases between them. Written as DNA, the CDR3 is TGTGCCAGTAGTACGCAGAATCAGCCCCAGCATTTT. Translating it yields CASSTQNQPQHF.

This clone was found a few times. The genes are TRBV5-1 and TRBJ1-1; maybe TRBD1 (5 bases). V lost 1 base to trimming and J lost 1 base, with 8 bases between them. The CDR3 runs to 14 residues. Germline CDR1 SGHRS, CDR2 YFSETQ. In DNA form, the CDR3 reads TGCGCCAGCAGCTTGCAGGGCAGGAACACTGAAGCTTTCTTT. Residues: CASSLQGRNTEAFF. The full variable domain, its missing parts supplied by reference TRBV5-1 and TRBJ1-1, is KAGVTQTPRYLIKTRGQQVTLSCSPISGHRSVSWYQQTPGQGLQFLFEYFSETQRNKGNFPGRFSGRQFSNSRSEMNVSTLELGDSALYLCASSLQGRNTEAFFGQGTRLTVV.

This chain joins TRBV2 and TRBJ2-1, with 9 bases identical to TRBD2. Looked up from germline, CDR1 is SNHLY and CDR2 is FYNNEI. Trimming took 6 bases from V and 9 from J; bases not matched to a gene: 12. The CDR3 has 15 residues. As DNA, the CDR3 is TGTGCCAGCAGAGACCGATGGGGACTAGCTATTGAGCAGTTCTTC. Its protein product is CASRDRWGLAIEQFF.

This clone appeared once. CDR3: CASGEGYQPQHF. CDR3 in DNA: TGTGCCTCGGGGGAGGGTTACCAGCCCCAGCATTTT. V is TRBV9 and J is TRBJ1-5; tentative D call: TRBD1 (5 bases). V lost 10 bases and J lost 7, with 15 bases in between. The germline V gene has CDR1 SGDLS and CDR2 YYNGEE. This CDR3 region has 12 residues.

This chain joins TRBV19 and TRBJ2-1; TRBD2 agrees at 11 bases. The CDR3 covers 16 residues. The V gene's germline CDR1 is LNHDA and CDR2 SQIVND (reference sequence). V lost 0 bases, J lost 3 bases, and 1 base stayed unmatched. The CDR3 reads CASSIEGTSGYNEQFF. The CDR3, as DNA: TGTGCCAGTAGTATAGAGGGGACTAGCGGCTACAATGAGCAGTTCTTC.

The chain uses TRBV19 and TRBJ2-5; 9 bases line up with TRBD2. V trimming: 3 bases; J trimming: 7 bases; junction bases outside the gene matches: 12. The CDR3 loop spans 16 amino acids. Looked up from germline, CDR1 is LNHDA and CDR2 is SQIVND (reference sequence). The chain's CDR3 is CASSMGAGGPIGTQYF. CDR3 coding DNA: TGTGCCAGTAGTATGGGGGCGGGAGGGCCGATTGGGACCCAGTACTTC.

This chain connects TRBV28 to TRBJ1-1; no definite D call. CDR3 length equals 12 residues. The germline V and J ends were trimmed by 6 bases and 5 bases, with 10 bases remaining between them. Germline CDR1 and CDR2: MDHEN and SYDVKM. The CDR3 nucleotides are TGTGCCAGCAGCTCAAGTCGGACTGAAGCTTTCTTT. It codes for CASSSSRTEAFF.

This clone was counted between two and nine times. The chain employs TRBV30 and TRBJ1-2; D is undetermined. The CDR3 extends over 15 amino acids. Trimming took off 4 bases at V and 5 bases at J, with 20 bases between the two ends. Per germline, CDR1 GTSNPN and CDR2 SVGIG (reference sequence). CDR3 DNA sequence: TGTGCCTGGACCCCTTGGGCAGCTTTCAGATATGGCTACACCTTC. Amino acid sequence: CAWTPWAAFRYGYTF.

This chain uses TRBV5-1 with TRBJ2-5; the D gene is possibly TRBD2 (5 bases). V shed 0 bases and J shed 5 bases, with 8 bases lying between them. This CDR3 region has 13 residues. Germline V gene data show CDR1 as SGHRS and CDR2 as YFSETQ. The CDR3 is CASSLGSGETQYF. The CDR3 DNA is TGCGCCAGCAGCTTGGGCTCGGGGGAGACCCAGTACTTC.